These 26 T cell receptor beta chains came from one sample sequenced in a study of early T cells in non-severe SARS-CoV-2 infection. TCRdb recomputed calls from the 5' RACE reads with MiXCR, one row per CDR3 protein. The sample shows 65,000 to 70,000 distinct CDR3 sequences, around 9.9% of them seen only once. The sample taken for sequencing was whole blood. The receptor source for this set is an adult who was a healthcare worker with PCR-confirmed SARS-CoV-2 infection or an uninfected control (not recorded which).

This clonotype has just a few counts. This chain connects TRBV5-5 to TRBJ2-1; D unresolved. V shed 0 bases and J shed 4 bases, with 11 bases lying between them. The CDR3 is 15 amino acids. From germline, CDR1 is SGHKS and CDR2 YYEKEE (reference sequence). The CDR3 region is CASSLETHVYNEQFF. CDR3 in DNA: TGTGCCAGCAGCTTGGAGACTCACGTGTACAATGAGCAGTTCTTC. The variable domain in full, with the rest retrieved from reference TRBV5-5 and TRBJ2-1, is DAGVTQSPTHLIKTRGQQVTLRCSPISGHKSVSWYQQVLGQGPQFIFQYYEKEERGRGNFPDRFSARQFPNYSSELNVNALLLGDSALYLCASSLETHVYNEQFFGPGTRLTVL.

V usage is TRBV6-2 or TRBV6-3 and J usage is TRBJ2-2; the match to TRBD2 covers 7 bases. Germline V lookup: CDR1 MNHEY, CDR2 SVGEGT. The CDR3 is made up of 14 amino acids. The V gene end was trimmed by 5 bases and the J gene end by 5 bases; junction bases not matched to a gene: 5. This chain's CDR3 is CASSDRLATGELFF. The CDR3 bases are TGTGCCAGCAGTGACCGACTAGCTACCGGGGAGCTGTTTTTT.

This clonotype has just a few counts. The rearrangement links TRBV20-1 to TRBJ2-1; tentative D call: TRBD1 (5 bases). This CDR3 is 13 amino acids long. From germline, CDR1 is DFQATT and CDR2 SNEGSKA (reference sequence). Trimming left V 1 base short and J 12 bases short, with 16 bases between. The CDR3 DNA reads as TGCAGTGCTAGAGGACTCCCCCTAGACAGGCAGTTCTTC. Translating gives CSARGLPLDRQFF.

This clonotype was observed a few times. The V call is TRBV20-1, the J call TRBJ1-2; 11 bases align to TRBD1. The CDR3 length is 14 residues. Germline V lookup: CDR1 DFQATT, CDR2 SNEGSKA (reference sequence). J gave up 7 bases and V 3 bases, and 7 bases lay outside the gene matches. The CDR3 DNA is TGCAGTGCTAGCGGACAGGGGGCGTTGGGTGGCTACACCTTC. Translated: CSASGQGALGGYTF.

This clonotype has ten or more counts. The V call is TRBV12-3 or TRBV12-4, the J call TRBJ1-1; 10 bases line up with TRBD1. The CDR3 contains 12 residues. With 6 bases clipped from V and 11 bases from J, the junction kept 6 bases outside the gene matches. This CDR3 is CASSQTGGEAFF. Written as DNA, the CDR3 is TGTGCCAGCAGCCAGACAGGGGGCGAGGCTTTCTTT.

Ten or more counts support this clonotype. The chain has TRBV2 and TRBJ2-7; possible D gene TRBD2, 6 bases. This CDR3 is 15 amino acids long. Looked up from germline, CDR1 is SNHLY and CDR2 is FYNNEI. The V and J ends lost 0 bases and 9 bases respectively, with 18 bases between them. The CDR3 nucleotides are TGTGCCAGCAGTGAAGCGAATAGCGGTCGATGGGGGCAGTACTTC. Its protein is CASSEANSGRWGQYF.

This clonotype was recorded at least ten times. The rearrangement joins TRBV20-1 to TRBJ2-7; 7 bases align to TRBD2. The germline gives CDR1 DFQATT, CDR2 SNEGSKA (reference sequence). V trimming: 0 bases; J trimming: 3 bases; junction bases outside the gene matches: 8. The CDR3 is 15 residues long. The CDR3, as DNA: TGCAGTGCTAGAGATGAGGGAGGGCCGGACTACGAGCAGTACTTC. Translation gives CSARDEGGPDYEQYF.

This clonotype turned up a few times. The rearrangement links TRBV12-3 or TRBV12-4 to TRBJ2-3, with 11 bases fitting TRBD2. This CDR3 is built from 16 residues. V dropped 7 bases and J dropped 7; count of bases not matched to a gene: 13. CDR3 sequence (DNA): TGTGCCAGCAAAAATAGCGGGAGGGCCGACCCATATACGCAGTATTTT. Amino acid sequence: CASKNSGRADPYTQYF.

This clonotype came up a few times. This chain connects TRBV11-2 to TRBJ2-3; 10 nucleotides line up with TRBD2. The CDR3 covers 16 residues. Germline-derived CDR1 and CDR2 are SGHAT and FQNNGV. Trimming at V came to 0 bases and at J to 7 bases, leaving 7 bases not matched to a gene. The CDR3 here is CASSLEPSGRSHTQYF. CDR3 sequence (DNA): TGTGCCAGCAGCTTAGAACCTAGCGGGAGATCTCATACGCAGTATTTT.

The DNA for the CDR3 is TGCGCCAGCAGCCAAGAACCTATGCCACCGAACCGGCCCTACTACGAGCAGTACTTC. It codes for CASSQEPMPPNRPYYEQYF. The J gene is TRBJ2-7, the V gene TRBV4-1; D not resolved. Germline V gene lookup returns CDR1 MGHRA and CDR2 YSYEKL. The CDR3 runs to 19 residues. Deletions cut 0 bases from V and 3 bases from J, with 24 bases between.

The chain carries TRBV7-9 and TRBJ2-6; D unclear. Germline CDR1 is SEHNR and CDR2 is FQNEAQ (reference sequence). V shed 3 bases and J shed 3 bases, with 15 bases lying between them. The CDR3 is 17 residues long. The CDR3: CASSFLGISHGANVLTF. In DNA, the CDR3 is TGTGCCAGCAGCTTTTTGGGGATAAGTCATGGGGCCAACGTCCTGACTTTC.

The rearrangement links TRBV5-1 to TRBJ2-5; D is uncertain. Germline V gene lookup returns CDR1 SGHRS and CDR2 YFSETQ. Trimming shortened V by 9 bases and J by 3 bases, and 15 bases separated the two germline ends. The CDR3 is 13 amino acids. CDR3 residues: CATRTGAKETQYF. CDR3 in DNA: TGCGCCACTCGGACCGGCGCGAAAGAGACCCAGTACTTC.

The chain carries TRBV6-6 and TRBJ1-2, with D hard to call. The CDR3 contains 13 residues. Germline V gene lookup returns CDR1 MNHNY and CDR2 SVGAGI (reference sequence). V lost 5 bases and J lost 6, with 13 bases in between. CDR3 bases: TGTGCCAGCAGTGGATCGGGGTTGAATGGCTACACCTTC. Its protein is CASSGSGLNGYTF.

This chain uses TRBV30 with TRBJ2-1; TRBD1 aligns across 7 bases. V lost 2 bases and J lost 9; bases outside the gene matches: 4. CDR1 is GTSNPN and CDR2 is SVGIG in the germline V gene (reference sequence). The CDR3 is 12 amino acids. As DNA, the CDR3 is TGTGCCTGGAGTCCGTCAGGGGGTGAGCAGTTCTTC. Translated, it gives CAWSPSGGEQFF.

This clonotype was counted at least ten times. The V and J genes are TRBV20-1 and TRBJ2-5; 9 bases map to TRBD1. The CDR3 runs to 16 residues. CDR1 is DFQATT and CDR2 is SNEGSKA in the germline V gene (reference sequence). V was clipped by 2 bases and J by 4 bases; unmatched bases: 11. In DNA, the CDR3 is TGCAGTGCTAGACTCGGGGGACAGGGCAGGTCAGAGACCCAGTACTTC. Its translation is CSARLGGQGRSETQYF.

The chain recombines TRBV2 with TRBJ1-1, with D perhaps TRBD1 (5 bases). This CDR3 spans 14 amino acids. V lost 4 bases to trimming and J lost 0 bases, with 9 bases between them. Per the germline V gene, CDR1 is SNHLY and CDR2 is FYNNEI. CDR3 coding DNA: TGTGCCAGCAGTGTGGGACTCATGAACACTGAAGCTTTCTTT. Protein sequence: CASSVGLMNTEAFF.

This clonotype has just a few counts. The CDR3 spells CASSLHSGGYNEQFF. In nucleotides, the CDR3 is TGTGCCAGCAGTTTACATAGCGGGGGCTACAATGAGCAGTTCTTC. V and J are TRBV28 and TRBJ2-1; 9 bases line up with TRBD2. Trimming took 2 bases from V and 3 from J; bases not matched to a gene: 2. Germline V gene data show CDR1 as MDHEN and CDR2 as SYDVKM. This CDR3 has 15 amino acids.

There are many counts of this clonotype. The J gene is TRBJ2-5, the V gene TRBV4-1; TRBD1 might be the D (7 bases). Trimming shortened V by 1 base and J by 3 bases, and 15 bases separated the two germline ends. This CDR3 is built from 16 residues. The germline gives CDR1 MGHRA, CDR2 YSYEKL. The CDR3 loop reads CASSQGLTGEEETQYF. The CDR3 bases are TGCGCCAGCAGCCAAGGCCTCACAGGGGAGGAAGAGACCCAGTACTTC.

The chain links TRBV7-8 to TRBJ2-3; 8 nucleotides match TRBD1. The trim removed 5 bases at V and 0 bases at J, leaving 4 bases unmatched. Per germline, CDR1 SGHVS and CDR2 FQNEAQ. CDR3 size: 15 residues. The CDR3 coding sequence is TGTGCCAGCAGCACCAGGACAGGGAGCACAGATACGCAGTATTTT. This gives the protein CASSTRTGSTDTQYF.

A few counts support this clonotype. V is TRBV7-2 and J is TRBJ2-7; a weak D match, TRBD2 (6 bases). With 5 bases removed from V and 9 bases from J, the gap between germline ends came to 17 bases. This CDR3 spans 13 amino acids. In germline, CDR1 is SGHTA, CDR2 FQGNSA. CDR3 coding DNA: TGTGCCAGCAGCCCACAACAGGAGGGTGCGCAGTACTTC. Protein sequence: CASSPQQEGAQYF.

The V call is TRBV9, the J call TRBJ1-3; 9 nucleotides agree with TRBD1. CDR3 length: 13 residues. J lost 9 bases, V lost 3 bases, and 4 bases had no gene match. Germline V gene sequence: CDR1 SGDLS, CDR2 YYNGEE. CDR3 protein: CASSDGQGSTIYF. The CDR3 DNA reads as TGTGCCAGCAGCGACGGACAGGGGTCCACCATATATTTT.

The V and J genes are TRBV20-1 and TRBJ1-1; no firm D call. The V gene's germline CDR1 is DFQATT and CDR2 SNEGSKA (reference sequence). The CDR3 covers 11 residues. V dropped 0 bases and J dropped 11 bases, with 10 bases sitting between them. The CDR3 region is CSARDGMMAFF. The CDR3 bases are TGCAGTGCTAGAGATGGGATGATGGCTTTCTTT.

This CDR3 is CASSLGDFGQPQHF. CDR3 DNA sequence: TGTGCCAGCAGCTTGGGAGACTTTGGTCAGCCCCAGCATTTT. The V call is TRBV5-6, the J call TRBJ1-5; D call uncertain. The V gene lost 0 bases and the J gene lost 6 bases, with 10 bases spanning the gap. Germline CDR1 and CDR2: SGHDT and YYEEEE. The CDR3 sequence is 14 residues long.

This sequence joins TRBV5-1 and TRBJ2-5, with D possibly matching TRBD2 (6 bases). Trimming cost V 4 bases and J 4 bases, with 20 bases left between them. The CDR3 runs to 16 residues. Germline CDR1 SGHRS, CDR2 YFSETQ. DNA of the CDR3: TGCGCCAGCAGCCCGAGCGCTTCGTGGGACTTAGAGACCCAGTACTTC. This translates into CASSPSASWDLETQYF.

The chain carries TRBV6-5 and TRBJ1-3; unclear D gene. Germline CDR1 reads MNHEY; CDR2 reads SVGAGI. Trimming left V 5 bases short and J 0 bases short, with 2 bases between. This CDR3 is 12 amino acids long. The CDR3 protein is CASSGSGNTIYF. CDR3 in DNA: TGTGCCAGCAGTGGCTCTGGAAACACCATATATTTT.

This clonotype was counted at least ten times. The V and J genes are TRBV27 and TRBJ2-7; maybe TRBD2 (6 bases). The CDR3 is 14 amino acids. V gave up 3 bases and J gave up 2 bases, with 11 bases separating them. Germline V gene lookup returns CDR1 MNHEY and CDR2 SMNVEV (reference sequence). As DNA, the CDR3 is TGTGCCAGCAGTTTGGGGGGTTCCACCTACGAGCAGTACTTC. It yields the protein CASSLGGSTYEQYF.